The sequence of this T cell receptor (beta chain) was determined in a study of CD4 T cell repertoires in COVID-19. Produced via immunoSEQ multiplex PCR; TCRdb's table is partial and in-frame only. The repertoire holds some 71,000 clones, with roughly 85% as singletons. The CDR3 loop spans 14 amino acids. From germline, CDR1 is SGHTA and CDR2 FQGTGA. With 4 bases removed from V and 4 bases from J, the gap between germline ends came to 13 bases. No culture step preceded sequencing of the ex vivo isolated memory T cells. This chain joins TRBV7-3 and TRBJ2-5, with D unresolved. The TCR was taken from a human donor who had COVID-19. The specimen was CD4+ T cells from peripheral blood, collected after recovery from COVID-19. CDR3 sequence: CASSSGSPGETQYF. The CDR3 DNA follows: TGTGCCAGCAGCTCTGGCAGCCCGGGAGAGACCCAGTACTTC.